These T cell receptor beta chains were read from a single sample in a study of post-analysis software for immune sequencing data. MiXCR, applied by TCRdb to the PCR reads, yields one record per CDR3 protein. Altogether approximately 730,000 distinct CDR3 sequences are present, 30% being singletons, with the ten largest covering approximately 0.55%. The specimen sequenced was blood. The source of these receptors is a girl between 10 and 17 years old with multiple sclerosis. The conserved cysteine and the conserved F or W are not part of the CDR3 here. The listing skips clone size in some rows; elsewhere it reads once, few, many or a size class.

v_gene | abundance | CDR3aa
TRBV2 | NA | ATDLGMPETQY
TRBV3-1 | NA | ASSQERVRNTEAF
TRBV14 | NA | ASSPGTPRLPDTQY
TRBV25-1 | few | ASSEWRTGPYEQY
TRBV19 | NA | ASSTETRLSLGYT
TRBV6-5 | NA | ASSYGASYEQY
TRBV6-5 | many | ASSPLSGRSYNEQF
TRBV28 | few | ASSSALAGGGEKLF
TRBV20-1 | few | SARRGAGTDTQY
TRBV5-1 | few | ASKPGLAGGSYNEQF
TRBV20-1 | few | SASTRDLAPDTQY
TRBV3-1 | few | ASSPLVANTEAF
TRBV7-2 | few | ASSLAHSGSGYT
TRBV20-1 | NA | SARAGTGGRWQETQY
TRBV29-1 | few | SVRTSGNSYNEQF
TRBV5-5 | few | ASSLRPGEITYEQY
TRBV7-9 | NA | ASSLGGATDTQY
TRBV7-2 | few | ASSKGTSPDTQY
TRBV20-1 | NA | SAPADWGTGALANYGYT
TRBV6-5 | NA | ASSRYSGGVAYEQY
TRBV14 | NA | ASSQVGSHYEQY
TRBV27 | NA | ASSLGGKSSYEQY
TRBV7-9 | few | ASSFGTGNGGANVLT
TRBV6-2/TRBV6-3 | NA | ASSPPGTSGNEQF
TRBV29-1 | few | SVSGGTGGYEQY
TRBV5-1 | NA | ASSPWSIWLQNTGELF
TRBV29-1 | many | SVEPLGDEQF
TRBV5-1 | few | ASSLRVSSNEQF
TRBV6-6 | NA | ASSYQVQVEKLF
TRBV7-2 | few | ASSNRVKNSPLH
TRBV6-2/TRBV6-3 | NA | ASSYLGEVQETQY
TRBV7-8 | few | ASSRYAGTGGYEQY
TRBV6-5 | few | ASSYELAGVYEQF
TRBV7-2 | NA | ASSPGLAGGSSTDTQY
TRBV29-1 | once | SVGGEANTGELF
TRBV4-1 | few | ASSQGGEEVYRSMNTEAF
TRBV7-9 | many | ASSEGGEKLF
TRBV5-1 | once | ASRVGLAGGTDTQY